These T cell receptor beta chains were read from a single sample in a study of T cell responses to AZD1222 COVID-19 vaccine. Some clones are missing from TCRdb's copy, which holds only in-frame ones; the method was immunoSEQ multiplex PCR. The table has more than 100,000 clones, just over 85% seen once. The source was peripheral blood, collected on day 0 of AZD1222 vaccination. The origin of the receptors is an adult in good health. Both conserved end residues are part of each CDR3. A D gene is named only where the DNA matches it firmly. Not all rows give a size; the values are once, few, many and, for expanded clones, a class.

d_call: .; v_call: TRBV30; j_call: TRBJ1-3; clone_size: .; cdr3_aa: CAWSPRGNTIYF; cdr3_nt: TGTGCCTGGAGCCCCCGGGGGAACACCATATATTTT
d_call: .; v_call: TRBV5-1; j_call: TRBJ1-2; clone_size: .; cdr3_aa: CASSLGDAIPYGYTF; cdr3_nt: TGCGCCAGCAGCTTGGGCGACGCAATTCCCTATGGCTACACCTTC
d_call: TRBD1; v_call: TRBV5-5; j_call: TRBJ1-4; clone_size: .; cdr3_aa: CASSLGGQGNEKLFF; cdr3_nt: TGTGCCAGCAGCTTGGGGGGACAGGGTAATGAAAAACTGTTTTTT
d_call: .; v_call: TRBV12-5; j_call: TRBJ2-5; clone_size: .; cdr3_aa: CASGLEGDVETQYF; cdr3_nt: TGTGCTAGTGGTTTGGAAGGGGATGTCGAGACCCAGTACTTC
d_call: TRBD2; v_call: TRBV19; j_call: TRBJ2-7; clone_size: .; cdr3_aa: CASSKVSGVGGVQYF; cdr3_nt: TGTGCCAGTAGTAAGGTTAGCGGGGTCGGGGGCGTGCAGTACTTC
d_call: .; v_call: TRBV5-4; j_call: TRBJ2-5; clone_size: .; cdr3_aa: CASSSDYSETQYF; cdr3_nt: TGTGCCAGCAGTTCGGACTATAGCGAGACCCAGTACTTC
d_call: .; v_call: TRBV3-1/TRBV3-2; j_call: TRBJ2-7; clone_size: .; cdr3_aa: CASSQLRDGLYEQYF; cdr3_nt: TGTGCCAGCAGCCAACTCCGGGACGGACTCTACGAGCAGTACTTC
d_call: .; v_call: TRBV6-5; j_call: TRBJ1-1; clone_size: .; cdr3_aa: CASSYSLEGWTEAFF; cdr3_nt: TGTGCCAGCAGTTACTCGCTGGAGGGATGGACTGAAGCTTTCTTT
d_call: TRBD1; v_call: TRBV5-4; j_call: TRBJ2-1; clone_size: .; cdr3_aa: CASSSPGQLYNEQFF; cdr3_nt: TGTGCCAGCAGCTCCCCGGGACAGCTCTACAATGAGCAGTTCTTC
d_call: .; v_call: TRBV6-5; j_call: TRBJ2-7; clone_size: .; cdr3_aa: CASSSPTRDYEQYF; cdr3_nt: TGTGCCAGCAGCTCCCCGACTAGGGACTACGAGCAGTACTTC
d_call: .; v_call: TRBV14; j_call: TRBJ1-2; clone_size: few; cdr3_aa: CASSPHGQGYGYTF; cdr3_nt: TGTGCCAGCAGCCCTCACGGCCAGGGCTATGGCTACACCTTC
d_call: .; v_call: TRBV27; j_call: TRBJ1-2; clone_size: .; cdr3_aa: CASSKNLYGYTF; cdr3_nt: TGTGCCAGCAGTAAGAATCTTTATGGCTACACCTTC
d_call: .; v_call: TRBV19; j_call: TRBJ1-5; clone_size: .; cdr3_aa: CASSIGDVSNQPQHF; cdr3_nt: TGTGCCAGTAGTATCGGAGACGTAAGCAATCAGCCCCAGCATTTT
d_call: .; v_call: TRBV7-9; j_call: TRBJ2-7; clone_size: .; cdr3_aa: CASSLGVPGQGVYEQYF; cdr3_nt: TGTGCCAGCAGCTTAGGGGTACCGGGCCAAGGGGTCTACGAGCAGTACTTC
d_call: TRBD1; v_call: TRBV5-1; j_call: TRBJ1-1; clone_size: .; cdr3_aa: CASSLAWTGPGRDTEAFF; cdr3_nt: TGCGCCAGCAGCTTGGCTTGGACAGGGCCAGGCCGGGACACTGAAGCTTTCTTT
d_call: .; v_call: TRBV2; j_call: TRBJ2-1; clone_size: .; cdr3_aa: CASTIYNEQFF; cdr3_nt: TGTGCCAGCACCATATACAATGAGCAGTTCTTC
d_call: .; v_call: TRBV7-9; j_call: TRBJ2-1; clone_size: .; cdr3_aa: CASSLLAGAGDEQFF; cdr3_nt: TGTGCCAGCAGCTTATTGGCAGGGGCAGGGGATGAGCAGTTCTTC
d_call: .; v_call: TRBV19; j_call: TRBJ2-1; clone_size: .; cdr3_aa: CASSTGPEIVQFF; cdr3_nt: TGTGCCAGTAGTACTGGGCCAGAGATAGTGCAGTTCTTC
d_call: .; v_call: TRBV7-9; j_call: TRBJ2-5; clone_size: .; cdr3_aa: CASSVQETQYF; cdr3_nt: TGTGCCAGCAGCGTGCAAGAGACCCAGTACTTC
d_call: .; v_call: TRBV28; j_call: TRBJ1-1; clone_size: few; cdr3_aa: CASTLVQEGMNTEAFF; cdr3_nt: TGTGCCAGCACCCTGGTACAGGAGGGCATGAACACTGAAGCTTTCTTT
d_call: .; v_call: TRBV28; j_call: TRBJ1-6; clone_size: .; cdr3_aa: CASLPYGLLSYNSPLHF; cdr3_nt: TGTGCCAGTCTCCCCTATGGATTGTTGTCCTATAATTCACCCCTCCACTTT
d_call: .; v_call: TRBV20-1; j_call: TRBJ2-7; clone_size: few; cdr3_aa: CSARGSYEQYF; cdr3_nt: TGCAGTGCTAGAGGCTCCTACGAGCAGTACTTC
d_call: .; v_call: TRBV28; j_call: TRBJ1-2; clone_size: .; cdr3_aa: CASSSRTGNYGYTF; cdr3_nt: TGTGCCAGCAGCTCTAGGACGGGAAACTATGGCTACACCTTC
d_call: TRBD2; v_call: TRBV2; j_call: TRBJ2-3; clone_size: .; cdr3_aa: CAVGGAADTQYF; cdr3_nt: TGTGCTGTGGGAGGGGCCGCAGATACGCAGTATTTT
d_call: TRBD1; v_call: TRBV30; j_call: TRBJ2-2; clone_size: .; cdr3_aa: CACPDRGRNTGELFF; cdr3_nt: TGTGCCTGCCCAGACAGGGGGCGGAACACCGGGGAGCTGTTTTTT
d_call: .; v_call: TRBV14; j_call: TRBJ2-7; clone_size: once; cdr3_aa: CASSQDRTFSYEQYF; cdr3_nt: TGTGCCAGCAGCCAAGACAGGACCTTTTCCTACGAGCAGTACTTC
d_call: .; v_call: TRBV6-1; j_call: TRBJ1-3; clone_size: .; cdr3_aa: CASSEEESSGNTIYF; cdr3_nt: TGTGCCAGCAGTGAAGAGGAGTCCTCTGGAAACACCATATATTTT
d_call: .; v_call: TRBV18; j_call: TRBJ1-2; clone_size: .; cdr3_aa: CASSLQSLINYGYTF; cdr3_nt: TGTGCCAGCTCCTTACAGTCCCTCATTAACTATGGCTACACCTTC
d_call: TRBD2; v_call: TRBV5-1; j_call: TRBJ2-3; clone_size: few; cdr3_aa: CASSLKRGGSDTQYF; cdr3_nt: TGCGCCAGCAGCTTGAAGCGGGGAGGATCAGATACGCAGTATTTT
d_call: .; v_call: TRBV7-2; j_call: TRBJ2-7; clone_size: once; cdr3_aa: CASSLATASYEQYF; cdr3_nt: TGTGCCAGCAGCTTAGCTACAGCCTCCTACGAGCAGTACTTC
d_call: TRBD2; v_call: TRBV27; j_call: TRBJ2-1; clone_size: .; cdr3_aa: CASTPGRIYNEQFF; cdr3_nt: TGTGCCAGCACACCCGGGAGGATCTACAATGAGCAGTTCTTC
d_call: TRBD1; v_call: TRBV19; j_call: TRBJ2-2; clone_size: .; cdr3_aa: CASSDRGRFTGELFF; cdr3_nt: TGTGCCAGTTCCGACAGGGGGCGGTTCACCGGGGAGCTGTTTTTT
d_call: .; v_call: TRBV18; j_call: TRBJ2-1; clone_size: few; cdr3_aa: CASSPGPAGGNEQFF; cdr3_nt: TGTGCCAGCTCACCGGGACCTGCGGGCGGCAATGAGCAGTTCTTC
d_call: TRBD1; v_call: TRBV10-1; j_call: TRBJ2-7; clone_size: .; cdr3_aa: CASSRDRAPYEQYF; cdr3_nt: TGCGCCAGCAGTCGGGACAGGGCCCCCTACGAGCAGTACTTC
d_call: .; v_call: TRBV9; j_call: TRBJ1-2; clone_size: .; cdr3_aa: CASSVAGRANYGYTF; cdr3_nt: TGTGCCAGCAGCGTAGCTGGCCGGGCGAACTATGGCTACACCTTC
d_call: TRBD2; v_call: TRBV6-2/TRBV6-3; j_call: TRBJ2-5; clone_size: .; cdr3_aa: CASSTRTSQETQYF; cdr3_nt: TGTGCCAGCAGCACCAGGACTAGCCAAGAGACCCAGTACTTC
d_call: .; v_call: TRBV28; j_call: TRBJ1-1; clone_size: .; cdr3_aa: CASRPGYTEAFF; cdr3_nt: TGTGCCAGCAGGCCAGGATACACTGAAGCTTTCTTT
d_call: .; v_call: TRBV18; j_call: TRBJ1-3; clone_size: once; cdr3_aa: CASFPTGNTIYF; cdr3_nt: TGTGCCAGCTTCCCCACCGGAAACACCATATATTTT
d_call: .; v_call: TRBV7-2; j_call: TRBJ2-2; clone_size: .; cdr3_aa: CASSLQAVGELFF; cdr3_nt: TGTGCCAGCAGCTTACAGGCGGTCGGGGAGCTGTTTTTT
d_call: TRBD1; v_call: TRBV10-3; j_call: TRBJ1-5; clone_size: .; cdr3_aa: CAIAPDRGSNQPQHF; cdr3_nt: TGTGCCATCGCACCGGACAGGGGTAGCAATCAGCCCCAGCATTTT
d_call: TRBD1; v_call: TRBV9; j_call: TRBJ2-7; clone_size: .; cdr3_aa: CASAKGTGSYEQYF; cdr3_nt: TGTGCCAGCGCCAAAGGGACAGGCTCCTACGAGCAGTACTTC
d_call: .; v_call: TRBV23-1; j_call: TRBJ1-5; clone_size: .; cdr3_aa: CASSQSQAPEQPQHF; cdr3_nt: TGCGCCAGCAGTCAATCTCAGGCCCCAGAACAGCCCCAGCATTTT
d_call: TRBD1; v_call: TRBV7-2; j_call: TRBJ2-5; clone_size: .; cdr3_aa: CASSLAGTGRETQYF; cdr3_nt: TGTGCCAGCAGCCTGGCCGGGACAGGGAGAGAGACCCAGTACTTC
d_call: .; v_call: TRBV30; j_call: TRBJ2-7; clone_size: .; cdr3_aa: CAWSVLGVVGGYEQYF; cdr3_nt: TGTGCCTGGAGTGTACTCGGTGTAGTTGGGGGCTACGAGCAGTACTTC
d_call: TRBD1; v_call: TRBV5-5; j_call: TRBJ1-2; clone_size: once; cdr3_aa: CASSSSRGHDGYTF; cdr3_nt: TGTGCCAGCAGCTCAAGCAGGGGGCACGATGGCTACACCTTC
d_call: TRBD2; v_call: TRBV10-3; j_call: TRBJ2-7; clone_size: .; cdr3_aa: CAITGTSGAGEQYF; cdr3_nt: TGTGCCATCACCGGGACTAGCGGAGCAGGGGAGCAGTACTTC
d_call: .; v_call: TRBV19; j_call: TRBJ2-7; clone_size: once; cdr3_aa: CASSTTTRVKVEQYF; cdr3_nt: TGTGCCAGTAGTACTACGACCAGGGTAAAGGTCGAGCAGTACTTC
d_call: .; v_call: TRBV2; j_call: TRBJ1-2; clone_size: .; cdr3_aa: CASRESIGQTRGYTF; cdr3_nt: TGTGCCAGCAGAGAAAGTATTGGACAAACGCGCGGCTACACCTTC